The 24 T cell receptor beta chains reported below all come from one sample, sequenced in a study of cytomegalovirus exposure and HLA in healthy donors. The PCR contained 60 Vbeta and 13 Jbeta primers. Only in-frame clones appear in the TCRdb table, and some are missing; sequencing was by immunoSEQ multiplex PCR. The data contain about 180,000 clones, 76% of them singletons. Input material: PBMCs. These receptors all come from a young man in good health and CMV-seronegative.

The rearrangement joins TRBV18 to TRBJ2-2, with D perhaps TRBD2 (5 bases). V lost 3 bases and J lost 3, with 5 bases in between. The CDR3 consists of 13 residues. The germline gives CDR1 KGHSH, CDR2 LQKENI. The CDR3 loop reads CASSPRDTGELFF. For the CDR3, the DNA is TGTGCCAGCTCACCGAGGGACACCGGGGAGCTGTTTTTT.

V gene TRBV28 combines with J gene TRBJ1-5; 7 nucleotides agree with TRBD1. V dropped 2 bases and J dropped 1; count of bases not matched to a gene: 2. The CDR3 has 15 amino acids. Germline lookup yields CDR1 MDHEN and CDR2 SYDVKM. CDR3: CASSLQGGSNQPQHF. CDR3 DNA sequence: TGTGCCAGCAGTTTACAGGGGGGAAGCAATCAGCCCCAGCATTTT.

This rearrangement joins TRBV2 to TRBJ1-2; D is undetermined. The length of the CDR3 is 16 residues. CDR1 SNHLY and CDR2 FYNNEI come from the germline V gene. Trimming took 3 bases from V and 4 from J, leaving 18 bases between them. The CDR3 region is CASSDLGRQQLYGYTF. CDR3 coding DNA: TGTGCCAGCAGTGATCTCGGGAGGCAGCAACTCTATGGCTACACCTTC. Variable domain in full (rest from reference TRBV2 and TRBJ1-2): EPEVTQTPSHQVTQMGQEVILRCVPISNHLYFYWYRQILGQKVEFLVSFYNNEISEKSEIFDDQFSVERPDGSNFTLKIRSTKLEDSAMYFCASSDLGRQQLYGYTFGSGTRLTVV.

V is TRBV5-4 and J is TRBJ2-5; D perhaps matches TRBD1 (5 bases). The CDR3 is 15 amino acids. Per germline, CDR1 SGHNT and CDR2 YYREEE (reference sequence). V was clipped by 0 bases and J by 3 bases, with 12 bases between them. CDR3: CASSLDGAAKETQYF. CDR3 nucleotide sequence: TGTGCCAGCAGCTTGGATGGGGCCGCAAAAGAGACCCAGTACTTC.

V is TRBV5-1 and J is TRBJ2-3, with TRBD2 identical over 8 bases. This CDR3 has 17 residues. Germline V lookup: CDR1 SGHRS, CDR2 YFSETQ. V was pared by 0 bases and J by 4 bases, with 10 bases of the junction left unmatched. The chain's CDR3 is CASSLAASGRFADTQYF. CDR3 nucleotide sequence: TGCGCCAGCAGCTTGGCCGCGAGCGGGAGATTCGCAGATACGCAGTATTTT.

This clone has a handful of counts. The chain joins TRBV30 to TRBJ1-6; 10 nucleotides agree with TRBD1. The CDR3 is 14 residues long. Germline V lookup: CDR1 GTSNPN, CDR2 SVGIG (reference sequence). The junction had 10 bases not matched to a gene; V was cut back by 3 bases and J by 14 bases. In DNA form, the CDR3 reads TGTGCCTGGAGAGATAAGGGACAGGGGCGGACCCTCCACTTT. This sequence encodes CAWRDKGQGRTLHF.

The J gene is TRBJ2-3, the V gene TRBV5-4; 8 bases are shared with TRBD2. Per the germline V gene, CDR1 is SGHNT and CDR2 is YYREEE (reference sequence). Losses at the gene ends were 4 bases for V and 2 bases for J; bases not matched to a gene: 6. The CDR3 has 15 amino acids. The CDR3 loop reads CASSTSGSPTDTQYF. The CDR3 region has the DNA TGTGCCAGCAGCACAAGCGGGAGCCCCACAGATACGCAGTATTTT.

This chain connects TRBV5-1 to TRBJ2-2, with D tentatively TRBD2 (5 bases). Trimming left V 1 base short and J 3 bases short, with 13 bases between. The CDR3 consists of 16 residues. Germline loops: CDR1 SGHRS, CDR2 YFSETQ. The DNA of the CDR3 is TGCGCCAGCAGCTTGTTGGGGTTGGAGGACACCGGGGAGCTGTTTTTT. This sequence encodes CASSLLGLEDTGELFF. The whole variable domain, filled in from reference TRBV5-1 and TRBJ2-2, reads KAGVTQTPRYLIKTRGQQVTLSCSPISGHRSVSWYQQTPGQGLQFLFEYFSETQRNKGNFPGRFSGRQFSNSRSEMNVSTLELGDSALYLCASSLLGLEDTGELFFGEGSRLTVL.

The chain carries TRBV27 and TRBJ2-6; 8 nucleotides line up with TRBD2. Germline V gene sequence: CDR1 MNHEY, CDR2 SMNVEV (reference sequence). V gave up 7 bases and J gave up 1 base; unmatched junction bases: 3. This CDR3 contains 15 residues. CDR3 sequence reads: CASTPGGSGANVLTF. DNA of the CDR3: TGTGCCAGCACCCCGGGGGGGTCTGGGGCCAACGTCCTGACTTTC. The variable domain in full, completed from reference TRBV27 and TRBJ2-6, reads EAQVTQNPRYLITVTGKKLTVTCSQNMNHEYMSWYRQDPGLGLRQIYYSMNVEVTDKGDVPEGYKVSRKEKRNFPLILESPSPNQTSLYFCASTPGGSGANVLTFGAGSRLTVL.

J is TRBJ1-6 and V is TRBV28; D unclear. This CDR3 is built from 13 residues. Germline lookup yields CDR1 MDHEN and CDR2 SYDVKM. V shed 6 bases and J shed 7 bases, with 10 bases lying between them. CDR3 bases: TGTGCCAGCAGCCTCCCCCTAAATTCACCCCTCCACTTT. It yields the protein CASSLPLNSPLHF.

V and J are TRBV5-4 and TRBJ2-6; TRBD1 might be the D (6 bases). Germline loops: CDR1 SGHNT, CDR2 YYREEE (reference sequence). CDR3 size: 17 residues. Trimming cost V 1 base and J 0 bases, with 11 bases left between them. CDR3 protein: CASSLQGMVSGANVLTF. In nucleotides, the CDR3 is TGTGCCAGCAGCTTGCAGGGGATGGTCTCTGGGGCCAACGTCCTGACTTTC.

This chain connects TRBV6-1 to TRBJ1-3; no clear D gene. Between the trimmed V and J ends, which lost 10 bases and 0 bases, there was a span of 10 bases. The V gene's germline CDR1 is MNHNS and CDR2 SASEGT. CDR3 size: 13 residues. The CDR3 DNA sequence: TGTGCCACACAGTCCAACTCTGGAAACACCATATATTTT. Protein: CATQSNSGNTIYF.

The V gene is TRBV18, the J gene TRBJ2-2; 10 bases match TRBD2. CDR3 length: 16 amino acids. Germline assignment: CDR1 KGHSH and CDR2 LQKENI. The ends lost 2 bases at V and 4 bases at J; junction bases unmatched: 4. The CDR3 here is CASSPNLAGATGELFF. DNA of the CDR3: TGTGCCAGCTCACCAAACCTAGCGGGAGCCACCGGGGAGCTGTTTTTT.

The chain has TRBV5-6 and TRBJ1-2; D might be TRBD1 (6 bases). Germline CDR1 reads SGHDT; CDR2 reads YYEEEE. This CDR3 comprises 12 residues. Trimming took off 4 bases at V and 8 bases at J, with 12 bases between the two ends. The CDR3 bases are TGTGCCAGCAGCGTAGGGGGTTGGGGCTACACCTTC. It translates to CASSVGGWGYTF.

This clone was seen more than once but under ten times. V gene TRBV5-1 combines with J gene TRBJ2-3; the match to TRBD2 covers 8 bases. Per the germline V gene, CDR1 is SGHRS and CDR2 is YFSETQ. This CDR3 contains 16 residues. Trimming at V came to 0 bases and at J to 6 bases, leaving 9 bases not matched to a gene. DNA of the CDR3: TGCGCCAGCAGCTTGGCTCCTAGCGGGCTACCGGATACGCAGTATTTT. Its protein product is CASSLAPSGLPDTQYF.

V gene TRBV28 combines with J gene TRBJ1-2; tentatively, D is TRBD1 (6 bases). V lost 6 bases and J 4 bases, leaving 12 bases between the germline ends. The CDR3 consists of 13 residues. The germline gives CDR1 MDHEN, CDR2 SYDVKM. CDR3 nucleotides: TGTGCCAGCAGGTCCAGGGGTAGCTATGGCTACACCTTC. Translation gives CASRSRGSYGYTF.

This sequence joins TRBV27 and TRBJ1-6; no firm D call. The V end was cut by 2 bases, the J end by 7 bases, with 12 bases between. The CDR3 sequence is 15 residues long. Germline V gene data show CDR1 as MNHEY and CDR2 as SMNVEV (reference sequence). The CDR3 loop reads CASSLRVRKNSPLHF. CDR3 nucleotides: TGTGCCAGCAGTTTACGGGTCAGAAAGAATTCACCCCTCCACTTT.

The V call is TRBV5-1, the J call TRBJ1-1; 10 positions match TRBD1. The CDR3 runs 17 residues. Per germline, CDR1 SGHRS and CDR2 YFSETQ. V trimming: 3 bases; J trimming: 5 bases; junction bases outside the gene matches: 13. CDR3 sequence: CASSSRPLTGGETEAFF. The DNA for the CDR3 is TGCGCCAGCAGCTCTCGACCTTTGACAGGGGGCGAAACTGAAGCTTTCTTT.

This chain connects TRBV6-1 to TRBJ1-1; D possibly corresponds to TRBD1 (5 bases). Trimming pared 6 bases from V and 3 bases from J, leaving 14 bases between. From germline, CDR1 is MNHNS and CDR2 SASEGT. The CDR3 sequence is 14 residues long. In DNA form, the CDR3 reads TGTGCCAGCAGCGCCCGGTGGGGGGACACTGAAGCTTTCTTT. It translates to CASSARWGDTEAFF.

The J gene is TRBJ2-1, the V gene TRBV27; D gene uncertain. This CDR3 has 11 amino acids. Trimming pared 8 bases from V and 7 bases from J, leaving 9 bases between. Germline V gives CDR1 MNHEY, CDR2 SMNVEV (reference sequence). DNA of the CDR3: TGTGCCAGCGCAGGTTATAATGAGCAGTTCTTC. Translating gives CASAGYNEQFF.

The DNA for the CDR3 is TGTGCCAGCAGGGGGGCAGGAACTTATGAAGCTTTCTTT. Amino acid sequence: CASRGAGTYEAFF. The V call is TRBV27, the J call TRBJ1-1; D perhaps matches TRBD1 (6 bases). The V gene's germline CDR1 is MNHEY and CDR2 SMNVEV (reference sequence). The V end lost 6 bases, the J end lost 7 bases, and 15 bases lay between the germline ends. The CDR3 has 13 residues.

This clone has a handful of counts. The DNA for the CDR3 is TGTGCCAGCAGTTTAGGAGGGTCCCACGAGCAGTACTTC. As protein: CASSLGGSHEQYF. This chain joins TRBV28 and TRBJ2-7, with D possibly matching TRBD2 (6 bases). Germline lookup yields CDR1 MDHEN and CDR2 SYDVKM. The CDR3 extends over 13 amino acids. The V end was cut by 2 bases, the J end by 5 bases, with 10 bases between.

V gene TRBV19 combines with J gene TRBJ1-4; TRBD1 agrees at 9 bases. The CDR3 is 15 amino acids. V dropped 5 bases and J dropped 7; count of bases not matched to a gene: 8. Germline-derived CDR1 and CDR2 are LNHDA and SQIVND (reference sequence). The CDR3 is CASSSTGTGIEKLFF. The CDR3 DNA follows: TGTGCCAGTAGTTCAACCGGGACAGGGATTGAAAAACTGTTTTTT.

The J gene is TRBJ1-6, the V gene TRBV5-6, with D perhaps matching TRBD1 (5 bases). The ends were cut back, 2 bases at V and 2 bases at J, with 8 bases in the middle. The germline gives CDR1 SGHDT, CDR2 YYEEEE. The CDR3 covers 15 residues. The CDR3 region is CASSFRGAYNSPLHF. Here the CDR3 DNA reads TGTGCCAGCAGCTTTCGGGGGGCCTATAATTCACCCCTCCACTTT.